The 8 T cell receptor beta chains presented below share a single source sample, sequenced in a study of a mutant IDH1 vaccine in newly diagnosed glioma. TCRdb's copy holds only in-frame clones and misses some; the assay was immunoSEQ multiplex PCR. In the table there are more than 35,000 clones, roughly 80% of which are singletons. Described time point: week 23, last vaccination. Doses of 300 ug of mutant IDH1 20-mer peptide were given with topical imiquimod. What these receptors recognize is not known. The sequencing here drew on PBMCs, taken from a glioma patient whose treatment included an IDH1 peptide vaccine. Receptors were obtained from a man aged 35-49 years with glioma.

This chain joins TRBV6-5 and TRBJ1-1, with D unclear. Germline values: CDR1 MNHEY, CDR2 SVGAGI. The CDR3 covers 14 residues. Trimming took off 6 bases at V and 0 bases at J, with 11 bases between the two ends. Here the CDR3 DNA reads TGTGCCAGCAGCCAGCGAAGGGTGAACACTGAAGCTTTCTTT. Its translation: CASSQRRVNTEAFF.

This clone was seen a few times. The chain joins TRBV28 to TRBJ1-2; D not certain. V was clipped by 2 bases and J by 3 bases, with 16 bases between them. This CDR3 comprises 16 residues. CDR1 is MDHEN and CDR2 is SYDVKM in the germline V gene. CDR3 DNA: TGTGCCAGCAGTTTACCGACCCCACGGGGAGACTATGGCTACACCTTC. Protein product: CASSLPTPRGDYGYTF.

The V and J genes are TRBV7-2 and TRBJ1-4; 10 bases are shared with TRBD1. V was clipped by 5 bases and J by 8 bases; unmatched bases: 8. CDR1 SGHTA and CDR2 FQGNSA come from the germline V gene. This CDR3 is 15 amino acids long. The CDR3 is CASSKDRGRSEKLFF. The CDR3 nucleotides are TGTGCCAGCAGCAAAGACAGGGGGCGTAGCGAAAAACTGTTTTTT.

The chain couples TRBV19 to TRBJ1-5; D remains unclear. This CDR3 spans 14 amino acids. CDR1 and CDR2 from the germline V gene are LNHDA and SQIVND (reference sequence). Deletions cut 3 bases from V and 3 bases from J, with 9 bases between. The CDR3 region is CASSIGGINQPQHF. In DNA, the CDR3 is TGTGCCAGTAGTATTGGCGGAATCAATCAGCCCCAGCATTTT.

The J gene is TRBJ1-4, the V gene TRBV19; no firm D call. The length of the CDR3 is 16 residues. V was trimmed by 10 bases and J by 3 bases, leaving 21 bases between them. Germline V lookup: CDR1 LNHDA, CDR2 SQIVND (reference sequence). Here the CDR3 DNA reads TGTGCCACCCGCCGGGCCCGCGGTGTACCTAATGAAAAACTGTTTTTT. It specifies CATRRARGVPNEKLFF.

The chain combines TRBV11-2 with TRBJ2-5, with TRBD1 matching over 7 bases. Germline CDR1 and CDR2: SGHAT and FQNNGV. V dropped 5 bases and J dropped 4; count of bases not matched to a gene: 4. This CDR3 region has 13 residues. As DNA, the CDR3 is TGTGCCAGCAGCAGGGGGCAGGGAGAGACCCAGTACTTC. This gives the protein CASSRGQGETQYF.

The chain has TRBV6-5 and TRBJ2-5, with D perhaps TRBD1 (5 bases). This CDR3 has 12 amino acids. V lost 6 bases, J lost 14 bases, and 19 bases lay in between. Germline values: CDR1 MNHEY, CDR2 SVGAGI. CDR3 nucleotide sequence: TGTGCCAGCAGGGGGTCGGTGAGGACATATTACTTC. This encodes CASRGSVRTYYF.

This clone was seen only a few times. The rearrangement joins TRBV7-6 to TRBJ1-4; no clear D. The germline V and J ends were trimmed by 1 base and 0 bases, with 12 bases remaining between them. Germline V gene data show CDR1 as SGHVS and CDR2 as FNYEAQ. This CDR3 has 17 amino acids. This chain's CDR3 is CASSLVVSPATNEKLFF. CDR3 bases: TGTGCCAGCAGCTTAGTCGTCTCGCCAGCAACTAATGAAAAACTGTTTTTT.